This TCR beta chain was sequenced for a study of T cell responses to AZD1222 COVID-19 vaccine. The repertoire was sequenced with immunoSEQ multiplex PCR; TCRdb's copy has only in-frame clones and lacks some. The sample lists more than 150,000 clones; 70% to 90% were seen once. CDR1 is SGDLS, CDR2 YYNGEE, per germline. Deletions cut 0 bases from V and 7 bases from J, with 4 bases between. The CDR3 covers 12 residues. This clone was observed a single time. The chain is built from TRBV9 and TRBJ2-2; D unclear. The TCR was taken from an adult in good health. The sequenced sample was peripheral blood, obtained on day 0 of AZD1222 vaccination. The CDR3 loop reads CASSVAGGELFF. CDR3 in DNA: TGTGCCAGCAGCGTAGCCGGCGGGGAGCTGTTTTTT.